This entry describes one TCR beta chain. This entry comes from a study of blood T cell repertoires in COVID-19. The overall study: Samples came from the United States, Italy and Spain, spanning acute and convalescent COVID-19.

Assay: immunoSEQ multiplex PCR; the TCRdb copy retains only in-frame clones and omits some. This sample has fewer than 350,000 clones, with 87% found just once. Trimming cost V 5 bases and J 0 bases, with 12 bases left between them. CDR3 length: 15 amino acids. Germline loops: CDR1 ENHRY, CDR2 SYGVKD. The receptor was derived from a middle-aged woman who had recovered from COVID-19. The rearrangement joins TRBV10-3 to TRBJ2-3, with D possibly TRBD2 on 5 matching bases. Sequencing was performed on PBMCs or T cells enriched from blood (not recorded which). The CDR3: CAISTRVSSTDTQYF. CDR3 nucleotides: TGTGCCATCAGTACGCGGGTATCTAGCACAGATACGCAGTATTTT.